Below, 11 T cell receptor beta chains from the same sample are listed, as sequenced in a study of regulatory T cells in long-lasting Graves disease. Time point noted: persistent/refractory GD, antithyroid drugs over 5 years with positive TRAb. The authors made the TCR library using RNA they extracted from PBMCs. Through Arm-PCR of CDR3 regions and iRepertoire HTBI primers, TCR beta libraries were built. TCRdb ran MiXCR on the multiplex PCR reads and lists one entry per CDR3 protein. This table has over 250,000 distinct CDR3 sequences, roughly 21% appearing once. Source: peripheral blood mononuclear cells (PBMCs), taken when the disease was refractory, from a patient treated with antithyroid drugs. Receptors were obtained from a female donor with Graves disease.

V gene TRBV9 combines with J gene TRBJ1-6, with D unresolved. Per germline, CDR1 SGDLS and CDR2 YYNGEE. The V and J ends lost 0 bases and 9 bases respectively, with 10 bases between them. The CDR3 has 14 amino acids. DNA for the CDR3: TGTGCCAGCAGCGTAGAAGGGCGAGGTTCACCCCTCCACTTT. It codes for CASSVEGRGSPLHF.

This clonotype has more than one count but fewer than ten. The chain employs TRBV7-2 and TRBJ2-7; TRBD1 matches 8 bases. The V and J ends lost 4 bases and 7 bases, in that order; junction bases with no gene match: 9. CDR1 and CDR2 (germline): SGHTA, FQGNSA. The CDR3 extends over 14 amino acids. CDR3 nucleotides: TGTGCCAGCAGCTCTGACAGGGGAAGGGAAGAGCAGTACTTC. This sequence encodes CASSSDRGREEQYF.

J is TRBJ2-5 and V is TRBV5-1, with TRBD2 as a possible D gene (5 bases). Trimming stripped 1 base from V and 1 base from J, with 11 bases between. Germline-derived CDR1 and CDR2 are SGHRS and YFSETQ. This CDR3 has 15 amino acids. The chain's CDR3 is CASSLMRAAQETQYF. In DNA form, the CDR3 reads TGCGCCAGCAGCTTGATGAGGGCAGCCCAAGAGACCCAGTACTTC.

Only a few counts were recorded for this clonotype. The genes are TRBV6-2 or TRBV6-3 and TRBJ2-7; 14 bases align to TRBD2. The germline V gene has CDR1 MNHEY and CDR2 SVGEGT. This CDR3 region has 17 residues. The junction had 12 bases not matched to a gene; V was cut back by 5 bases and J by 6 bases. For the CDR3, the DNA is TGTGCCAGCAGTGAAGCAGGAGCGGGACTAGCGGGAGTCGAGCAGTACTTC. This gives the protein CASSEAGAGLAGVEQYF.

This chain uses TRBV20-1 with TRBJ2-7; the D gene could be TRBD1 or TRBD2 (5 bases each). Germline V gene data show CDR1 as DFQATT and CDR2 as SNEGSKA (reference sequence). The CDR3 extends over 13 amino acids. The V end was cut by 4 bases, the J end by 7 bases, with 17 bases between. This CDR3 reads CSAMGTVYGEQYF. In DNA form, the CDR3 reads TGCAGTGCTATGGGGACGGTGTACGGGGAGCAGTACTTC.

This clonotype was recorded many times. V usage is TRBV7-8 and J usage is TRBJ1-1; D is ambiguous. From germline, CDR1 is SGHVS and CDR2 FQNEAQ. Trimming removed 0 bases from V and 1 base from J, with 15 bases in between. The CDR3 runs 17 residues. The chain's CDR3 is CASSLARTRRSNTEAFF. The CDR3 DNA sequence: TGTGCCAGCAGCTTAGCGAGGACTCGGCGATCGAACACTGAAGCTTTCTTT.

This clonotype was counted a few times. V gene TRBV29-1 combines with J gene TRBJ2-5; perhaps TRBD1 as D (5 bases). CDR3 length: 12 residues. Trimming took 8 bases from V and 5 from J, leaving 15 bases between them. Germline-derived CDR1 and CDR2 are SQVTM and ANQGSEA. CDR3 region: CSSTGPGETQYF. CDR3 nucleotides: TGCAGCTCTACTGGGCCAGGGGAGACCCAGTACTTC.

At least ten counts were recorded for this clonotype. The chain joins TRBV28 to TRBJ1-4, with a possible D match to TRBD1 (5 bases). This CDR3 has 14 residues. The germline V gene encodes CDR1 MDHEN and CDR2 SYDVKM. V was trimmed by 7 bases and J by 8 bases, leaving 17 bases between them. The CDR3 coding sequence is TGTGCCAGCATGGGGCGAGGGTATCGGGAAAAACTGTTTTTT. This encodes CASMGRGYREKLFF.

Ten or more counts support this clonotype. In DNA form, the CDR3 reads TGTGCCAGCAGCCGACCCGGTGGCGGGAACACCGGGGAGCTGTTTTTT. Amino acids: CASSRPGGGNTGELFF. The rearrangement joins TRBV12-3 or TRBV12-4 to TRBJ2-2; no firm D call. V was trimmed by 6 bases and J by 1 base, leaving 15 bases between them. The CDR3 sequence is 16 residues long.

This clonotype was detected many times. The V call is TRBV18, the J call TRBJ2-7; no reliable D call. Germline V gene sequence: CDR1 KGHSH, CDR2 LQKENI. The V end was cut by 3 bases, the J end by 1 base, with 7 bases between. CDR3 size: 13 residues. CDR3 protein: CASSPGFSYEQYF. The CDR3 DNA reads as TGTGCCAGCTCACCCGGCTTTTCCTACGAGCAGTACTTC.

The chain carries TRBV3-1 and TRBJ1-5; possible D gene TRBD1, 5 bases. The germline gives CDR1 LGHDT, CDR2 YNNKEL (reference sequence). CDR3 length equals 18 residues. With 0 bases removed from V and 2 bases from J, the gap between germline ends came to 17 bases. CDR3 in amino acids: CASSQELGRGRGNQPQHF. Written as DNA, the CDR3 is TGTGCCAGCAGCCAAGAGTTAGGGAGGGGACGGGGCAATCAGCCCCAGCATTTT.